The rows below give T cell receptor beta chains drawn from one sample of a study of T cells after yellow fever vaccination. TCRdb reprocessed the 5' RACE reads via MiXCR and lists one record per CDR3 protein. Found here are about 130,000 distinct CDR3 sequences, approximately 9% of them singletons; the top ten hold about two fifths. The sample here was CD8+ T cells sorted from PBMCs, taken on the day of the yellow fever booster vaccination. These TCRs come from a man aged 18 to 30 who received the YFV17D yellow fever vaccine. CDR3s leave out the opening cysteine and the closing phenylalanine or tryptophan. Fields, in order: J gene, D gene, V gene, CDR3 protein. A D gene is named only where the DNA matches it firmly.

TRBJ2-5 TRBD2 TRBV7-9 ASSLNFEGLPNQETQY
TRBJ2-1 . TRBV12-3/TRBV12-4 ASSLGVSSYNEQF
TRBJ2-7 . TRBV4-1 ASSQDRTGGRVYEQY
TRBJ2-1 . TRBV6-2/TRBV6-3 ASSWGLNNEQF
TRBJ2-3 TRBD2 TRBV4-1 ASSQDSPGGLTDTQY
TRBJ1-5 . TRBV29-1 SVYSGDYNQPQH
TRBJ2-2 TRBD2 TRBV19 ASSLLAGTTGELF
TRBJ2-1 . TRBV28 ASSPTKRGYNEQF
TRBJ2-2 . TRBV6-1 ASSEVAGAFTGELF
TRBJ2-1 . TRBV5-1 ASSLSARDLYNEQF
TRBJ1-5 . TRBV19 ASSLVGQSNQPQH
TRBJ2-1 TRBD1 TRBV27 ASSLYTSPTGDEQF
TRBJ1-1 TRBD1 TRBV5-4 ASSFWDRGITEAF
TRBJ2-1 . TRBV9 ASSEGWVGSYNEQF
TRBJ1-4 . TRBV7-8 ASSLEGVELF
TRBJ1-2 . TRBV6-5 ASSRPGHYGYT
TRBJ2-5 TRBD1 TRBV7-2 ASTPTGGQETQY
TRBJ2-3 . TRBV7-9 ASSVGLPDTQY
TRBJ2-7 . TRBV6-2/TRBV6-3 ASSYVAGDEQY
TRBJ1-2 TRBD1 TRBV5-1 AISEGQGDRGYT
TRBJ1-1 . TRBV6-5 ASARGGNTEAF
TRBJ2-1 TRBD2 TRBV19 ASSISSGGALNEQF